The clone carrying this T cell receptor (beta chain) was counted at least ten times. Its antigen is unidentified. TCRdb independently ran MiXCR on the reads; one entry per CDR3 protein. The profile shows 150,000 or so distinct CDR3 sequences, about 6.5% of them singletons. This record belongs to a study of T cell repertoires in cytomegalovirus infection. Study at large: CMV infection plus the matching HLA type was flagged by public TCR beta signatures.

This CDR3 spans 16 amino acids. Germline CDR1 reads SGHRS; CDR2 reads YFSETQ. With V trimmed by 4 bases and J by 7 bases, 8 bases remained unmatched. Study results and limitations: The study identified carriers of CMV plus the relevant HLA from cumulative public TCR beta family frequency. There were HLA-C-restricted CMV-specific TCR beta clonotypes dominating the ex vivo response.

This chain connects TRBV5-1 to TRBJ1-6; 10 positions match TRBD1. This clonotype originated in a human donor in good health (CMV status not recorded). Some clones in this sample may be carry-over from other donors' samples. Sequenced: PBMCs. The CDR3 DNA reads TGCGCCAGCAGCCTTCAAGGGACAGGGGACAATTCACCCCTCCACTTT. This gives the protein CASSLQGTGDNSPLHF.